This TCR beta chain appears in the sequencing data of a study of blood T cell repertoires in COVID-19. Across the study: Samples taken during acute and convalescent COVID-19 were collected in the United States, Italy and Spain. Sample material is recorded as cDNA or gDNA derived from T cells, B-cell-depleted T cells, or PBMCs.

There are 16 residues in the CDR3. V dropped 1 base and J dropped 1; count of bases not matched to a gene: 5. Per germline, CDR1 LGHDT and CDR2 YNNKEL (reference sequence). As handled by the study authors: Estimates of nucleated cell counts were drawn from the amplification of reference gene primers. TCRdb's table, derived via immunoSEQ multiplex PCR, lists solely in-frame clones and lacks some. The V and J calls and clone size are taken from that table; D and trimming were inferred from the DNA. The repertoire includes fewer than 80,000 clones, roughly 90% of them detected once, and approximately 15% sits in the top ten. This clone was observed once.

The chain carries TRBV3-1 (or the pseudogene TRBV3-2) and TRBJ2-3, with 7 bases that match TRBD2. This TCR was recovered from a woman of 80 years or more with active or convalescent COVID-19. Material: peripheral blood. The CDR3 protein is CASSQVTGLRTDTQYF. The CDR3 DNA sequence: TGTGCCAGCAGCCAAGTTACGGGACTACGCACAGATACGCAGTATTTT.